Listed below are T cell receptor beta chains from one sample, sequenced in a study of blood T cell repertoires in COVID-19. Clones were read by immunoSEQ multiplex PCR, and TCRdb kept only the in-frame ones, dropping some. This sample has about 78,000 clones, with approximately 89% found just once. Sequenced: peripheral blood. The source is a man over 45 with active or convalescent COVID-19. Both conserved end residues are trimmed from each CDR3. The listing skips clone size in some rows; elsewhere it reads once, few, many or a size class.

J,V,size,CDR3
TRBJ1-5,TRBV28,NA,ASISGGSNQPQH
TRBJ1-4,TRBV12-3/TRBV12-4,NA,ASLVTGGEKLF
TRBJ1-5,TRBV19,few,ASSPRGRDQPQH
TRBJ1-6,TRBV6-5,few,ASSSRVSPLH
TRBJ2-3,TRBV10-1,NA,ASSEPGAGTQY
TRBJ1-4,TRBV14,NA,ASSRGQGRTNEKLF
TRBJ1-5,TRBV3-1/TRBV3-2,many,EGAFGNQPQH
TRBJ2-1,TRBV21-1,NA,ASSPGGAGNEQF
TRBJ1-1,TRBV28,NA,ASSLSGGEAF
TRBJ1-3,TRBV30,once,AWTRGQGRNTIY
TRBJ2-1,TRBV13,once,ASFRQGSYNEQF
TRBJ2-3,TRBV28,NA,ASSSEGATDTQY
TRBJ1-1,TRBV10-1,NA,ASSESRGRGGTEAF
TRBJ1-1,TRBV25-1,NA,ASRSGTEAF
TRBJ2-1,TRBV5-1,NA,ASSRADSSYNEQF
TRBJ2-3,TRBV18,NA,ASSLTTGVTDTQY
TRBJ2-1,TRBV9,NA,ASSVGPGQGYNEQF
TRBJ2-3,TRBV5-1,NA,ASSPLGGGTDTQY
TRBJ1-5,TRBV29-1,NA,SVGGQWDGPQH
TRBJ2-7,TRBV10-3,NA,AISGASRGFTYEQY
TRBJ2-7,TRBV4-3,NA,ASSQQPGSRYEQY
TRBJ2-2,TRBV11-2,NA,ASSPFSGRVNTGELF
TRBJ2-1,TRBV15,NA,ATSSAGGVTEQF
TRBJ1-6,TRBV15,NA,ATSRDPGQGNNSPLH
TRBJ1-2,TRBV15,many,ATSREEGDGYT
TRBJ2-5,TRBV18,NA,ASTTGAETQY